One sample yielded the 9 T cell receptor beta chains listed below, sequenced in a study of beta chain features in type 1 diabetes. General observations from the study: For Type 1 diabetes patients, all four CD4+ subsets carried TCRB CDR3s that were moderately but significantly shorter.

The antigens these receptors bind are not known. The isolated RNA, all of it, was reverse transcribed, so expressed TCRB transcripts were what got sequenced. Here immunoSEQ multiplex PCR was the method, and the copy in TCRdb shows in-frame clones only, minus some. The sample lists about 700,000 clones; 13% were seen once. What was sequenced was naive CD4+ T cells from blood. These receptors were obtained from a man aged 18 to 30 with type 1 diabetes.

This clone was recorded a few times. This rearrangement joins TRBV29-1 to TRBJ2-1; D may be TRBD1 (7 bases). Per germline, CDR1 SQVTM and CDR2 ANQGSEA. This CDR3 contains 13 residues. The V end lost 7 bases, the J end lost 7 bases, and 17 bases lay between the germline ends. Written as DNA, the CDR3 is TGCAGCGCAGACAGGGCGGGATGGAATGAGCAGTTCTTC. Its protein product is CSADRAGWNEQFF.

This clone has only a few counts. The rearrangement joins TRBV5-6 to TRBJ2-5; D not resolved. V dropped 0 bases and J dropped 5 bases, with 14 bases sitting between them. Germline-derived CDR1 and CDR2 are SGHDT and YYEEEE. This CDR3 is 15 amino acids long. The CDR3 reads CASSLATVSVETQYF. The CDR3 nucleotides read TGTGCCAGCAGCTTGGCCACCGTCTCGGTGGAGACCCAGTACTTC.

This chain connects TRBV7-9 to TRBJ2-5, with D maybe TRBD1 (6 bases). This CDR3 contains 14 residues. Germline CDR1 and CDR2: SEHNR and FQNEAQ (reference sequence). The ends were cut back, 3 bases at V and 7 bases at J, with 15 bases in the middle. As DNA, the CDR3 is TGTGCCAGCAGCTTCGACAGGCCCTGGGGGACCCAGTACTTC. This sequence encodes CASSFDRPWGTQYF. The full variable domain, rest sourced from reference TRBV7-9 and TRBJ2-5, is DTGVSQNPRHKITKRGQNVTFRCDPISEHNRLYWYRQTLGQGPEFLTYFQNEAQLEKSRLLSDRFSAERPKGSFSTLEIQRTEQGDSAMYLCASSFDRPWGTQYFGPGTRLLVL.

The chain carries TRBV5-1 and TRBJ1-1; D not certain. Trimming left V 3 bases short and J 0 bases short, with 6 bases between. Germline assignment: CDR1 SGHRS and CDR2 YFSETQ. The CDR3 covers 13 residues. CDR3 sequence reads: CASSSGMNTEAFF. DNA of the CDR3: TGCGCCAGCAGCTCGGGTATGAACACTGAAGCTTTCTTT.

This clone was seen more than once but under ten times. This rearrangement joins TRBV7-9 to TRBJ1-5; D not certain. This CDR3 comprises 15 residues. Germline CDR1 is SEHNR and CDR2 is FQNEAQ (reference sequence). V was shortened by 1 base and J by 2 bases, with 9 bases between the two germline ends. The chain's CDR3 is CASSLGNGGNQPQHF. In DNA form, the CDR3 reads TGTGCCAGCAGCTTAGGGAATGGGGGCAATCAGCCCCAGCATTTT.

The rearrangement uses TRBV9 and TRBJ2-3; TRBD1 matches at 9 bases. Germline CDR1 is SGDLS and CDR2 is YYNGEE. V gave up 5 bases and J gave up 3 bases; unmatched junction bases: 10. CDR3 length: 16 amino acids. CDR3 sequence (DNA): TGTGCCAGCAGACCCTTTACCGGGACAGGGACAGATACGCAGTATTTT. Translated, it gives CASRPFTGTGTDTQYF.

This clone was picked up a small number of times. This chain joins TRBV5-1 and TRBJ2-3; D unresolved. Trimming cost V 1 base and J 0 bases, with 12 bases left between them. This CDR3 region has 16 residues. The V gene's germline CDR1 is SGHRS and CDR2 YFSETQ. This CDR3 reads CASSLTPTGSTDTQYF. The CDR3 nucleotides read TGCGCCAGCAGCTTGACCCCGACTGGGAGCACAGATACGCAGTATTTT.

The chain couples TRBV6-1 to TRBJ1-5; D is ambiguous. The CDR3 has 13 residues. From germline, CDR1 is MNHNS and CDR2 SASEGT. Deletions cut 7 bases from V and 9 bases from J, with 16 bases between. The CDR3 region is CASNALGDGPQHF. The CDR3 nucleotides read TGTGCCAGCAACGCACTAGGAGATGGGCCCCAGCATTTT.

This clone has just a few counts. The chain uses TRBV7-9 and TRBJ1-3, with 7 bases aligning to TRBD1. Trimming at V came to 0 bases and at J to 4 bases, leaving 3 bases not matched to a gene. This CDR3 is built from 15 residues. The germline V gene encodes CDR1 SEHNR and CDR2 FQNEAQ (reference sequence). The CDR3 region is CASSLATGYGNTIYF. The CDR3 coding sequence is TGTGCCAGCAGCTTAGCGACAGGGTACGGAAACACCATATATTTT.